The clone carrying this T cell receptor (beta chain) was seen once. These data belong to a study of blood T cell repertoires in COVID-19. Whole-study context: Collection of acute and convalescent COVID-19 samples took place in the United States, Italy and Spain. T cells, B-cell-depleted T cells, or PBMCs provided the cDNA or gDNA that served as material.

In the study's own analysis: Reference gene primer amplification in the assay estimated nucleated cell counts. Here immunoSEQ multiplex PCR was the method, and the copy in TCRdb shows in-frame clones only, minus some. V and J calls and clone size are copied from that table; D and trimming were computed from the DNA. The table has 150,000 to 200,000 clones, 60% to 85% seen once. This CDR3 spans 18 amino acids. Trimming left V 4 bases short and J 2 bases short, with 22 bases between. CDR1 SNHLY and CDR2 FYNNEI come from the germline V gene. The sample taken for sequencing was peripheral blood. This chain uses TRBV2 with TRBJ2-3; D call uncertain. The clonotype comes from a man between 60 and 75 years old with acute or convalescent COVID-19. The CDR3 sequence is CASSGAPVTNKDTDTQYF. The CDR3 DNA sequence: TGTGCCAGCAGTGGGGCTCCCGTAACAAATAAGGACACAGATACGCAGTATTTT. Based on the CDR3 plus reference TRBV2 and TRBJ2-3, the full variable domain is EPEVTQTPSHQVTQMGQEVILRCVPISNHLYFYWYRQILGQKVEFLVSFYNNEISEKSEIFDDQFSVERPDGSNFTLKIRSTKLEDSAMYFCASSGAPVTNKDTDTQYFGPGTRLTVL.